This TCR beta chain was found in a study of blood T cell repertoires in COVID-19. About the study: T cells, B-cell-depleted T cells, or PBMCs supplied cDNA or gDNA.

As originally analysed: Estimates of nucleated cell counts were drawn from the amplification of reference gene primers. TCRdb keeps only in-frame clones here, not all; method: immunoSEQ multiplex PCR. The V and J calls and the clone size are those of that table, but D and trimming were determined from the DNA. The sample includes hundreds of thousands of clones, 80% seen only once; the top ten take about 4.5%. V was clipped by 4 bases and J by 5 bases, with 12 bases between them. The CDR3 spans 13 residues. Germline CDR1 KGHSH, CDR2 LQKENI. This clone was seen repeatedly, ten times or more. The source of this sequence is a man aged 25 to 40 with acute COVID-19. The specimen sequenced was PBMCs or T cells enriched from blood (not recorded which). V usage is TRBV18 and J usage is TRBJ2-7, with a possible D match to TRBD2 (6 bases). The CDR3 loop reads CASSLLGGDEQYF. Written as DNA, the CDR3 is TGTGCCAGCTCACTACTAGGAGGGGACGAGCAGTACTTC.